These T cell receptor beta chains were read from a single sample in a study of T-cell reconstitution after alpha-beta-depleted transplantation in children. A single record per CDR3 protein comes from TCRdb applying MiXCR to the PCR reads. The data contain about 400,000 distinct CDR3 sequences, 13% of them singletons. The sample consisted of PBMCs, taken from the stem cell graft. These receptors originate from a human donor who donated a stem cell graft to a child with Fanconi anemia. CDR3s include the opening cysteine and the closing phenylalanine or tryptophan. A D gene is named only where the DNA matches it firmly. Clone size is not always given. Where it is, it says once, few, many or a class for expanded clones.

D: .; V: TRBV20-1; size: .; J: TRBJ1-5; CDR3: CSARQSGPNQPQHF; DNA: TGCAGTGCCCGGCAATCTGGGCCCAATCAGCCCCAGCATTTT
D: .; V: TRBV27; size: few; J: TRBJ1-1; CDR3: CASSLDRLRRNTEAFF; DNA: TGTGCCAGCAGTTTAGACAGGCTAAGGAGGAACACTGAAGCTTTCTTT
D: .; V: TRBV7-6; size: few; J: TRBJ2-5; CDR3: CASSLAPGEAETQYF; DNA: TGTGCCAGCAGCTTAGCGCCCGGGGAAGCAGAGACCCAGTACTTC
D: TRBD1; V: TRBV20-1; size: .; J: TRBJ2-5; CDR3: CSAPTGVTQYF; DNA: TGCAGTGCTCCAACAGGGGTCACCCAGTACTTC
D: TRBD1; V: TRBV5-1; size: few; J: TRBJ1-1; CDR3: CASSLGQGARTEAFF; DNA: TGCGCCAGCAGCTTGGGACAGGGGGCGCGGACTGAAGCTTTCTTT
D: TRBD2; V: TRBV6-1; size: few; J: TRBJ2-1; CDR3: CATSRAGGPNEQFF; DNA: TGTGCCACCTCGAGGGCGGGGGGGCCGAATGAGCAGTTCTTC
D: .; V: TRBV27; size: few; J: TRBJ1-5; CDR3: CASRVRTDSNQPQHF; DNA: TGTGCCAGCAGGGTCCGGACGGATAGCAATCAGCCCCAGCATTTT
D: .; V: TRBV6-5; size: .; J: TRBJ2-3; CDR3: CASSYTDITDTQYF; DNA: TGTGCCAGCAGTTACACAGATATCACAGATACGCAGTATTTT
D: TRBD1; V: TRBV6-2/TRBV6-3; size: .; J: TRBJ1-5; CDR3: CASSPTRDRGRLAPDSNQPQHF; DNA: TGTGCCAGCAGTCCGACCCGGGACAGGGGTCGACTTGCCCCGGATAGCAATCAGCCCCAGCATTTT
D: .; V: TRBV5-1; size: few; J: TRBJ1-5; CDR3: CASSLDGHPNQPQHF; DNA: TGCGCCAGCAGCTTGGACGGACACCCCAATCAGCCCCAGCATTTT
D: TRBD1; V: TRBV5-1; size: .; J: TRBJ2-5; CDR3: CASSSTGGIHETQYF; DNA: TGCGCCAGCAGCTCCACAGGGGGGATCCACGAGACCCAGTACTTC
D: .; V: TRBV14; size: few; J: TRBJ1-2; CDR3: CASSQGGQLYGYTF; DNA: TGTGCCAGCAGCCAAGGGGGGCAGCTCTATGGCTACACCTTC
D: TRBD1; V: TRBV7-9; size: .; J: TRBJ2-2; CDR3: CASSRRQGYDGELFF; DNA: TGTGCCAGCAGCCGAAGACAGGGGTACGACGGGGAGCTGTTTTTT
D: TRBD1; V: TRBV5-5; size: few; J: TRBJ1-2; CDR3: CASSNRDRDISGYTF; DNA: TGTGCCAGCAGCAACCGGGACAGGGACATATCTGGCTACACCTTC
D: .; V: TRBV18; size: .; J: TRBJ2-7; CDR3: CASSHPYRERSYEQYF; DNA: TGTGCCAGCTCACACCCGTACAGGGAACGGTCCTACGAGCAGTACTTC
D: .; V: TRBV12-3/TRBV12-4; size: few; J: TRBJ2-5; CDR3: CASSLANTQETQYF; DNA: TGTGCCAGCAGTTTAGCGAACACTCAAGAGACCCAGTACTTC
D: .; V: TRBV5-4; size: many; J: TRBJ1-2; CDR3: CASSSDSYGYTF; DNA: TGTGCCAGCAGCTCGGACAGCTATGGCTACACCTTC
D: .; V: TRBV7-2; size: .; J: TRBJ1-1; CDR3: CTSWAQSVLNFGTEAFF; DNA: TGTACCAGCTGGGCCCAGTCGGTTCTCAATTTCGGCACTGAAGCTTTCTTT
D: .; V: TRBV6-5; size: .; J: TRBJ2-3; CDR3: CASSFYDIPGGTDTQYF; DNA: TGTGCCAGCAGTTTTTATGACATCCCGGGGGGCACAGATACGCAGTATTTT
D: .; V: TRBV12-3/TRBV12-4; size: many; J: TRBJ2-3; CDR3: CASSSAGASTDTQYF; DNA: TGTGCCAGCAGTTCGGCGGGGGCCAGCACAGATACGCAGTATTTT
D: .; V: TRBV7-8; size: many; J: TRBJ2-7; CDR3: CASTRGGIYEQYF; DNA: TGTGCCAGCACCAGGGGGGGTATCTACGAGCAGTACTTC
D: .; V: TRBV5-1; size: .; J: TRBJ2-1; CDR3: CASRNPPLGQGEQFF; DNA: TGCGCCAGCAGAAATCCCCCCTTGGGGCAAGGTGAGCAGTTCTTC
D: .; V: TRBV5-1; size: few; J: TRBJ2-3; CDR3: CASRPKFDSMNTQYF; DNA: TGCGCCAGCAGACCTAAATTCGATAGTATGAATACGCAGTATTTT
D: TRBD1; V: TRBV7-2; size: many; J: TRBJ2-3; CDR3: CASSRTGGDTQYF; DNA: TGTGCCAGCAGCCGGACAGGAGGAGATACGCAGTATTTT
D: TRBD1; V: TRBV3-1; size: few; J: TRBJ2-3; CDR3: CASSRDRVFPDTQYF; DNA: TGTGCCAGCAGCCGGGACAGGGTATTTCCAGATACGCAGTATTTT
D: .; V: TRBV5-1; size: many; J: TRBJ1-3; CDR3: CASSLGGQGGNTIYF; DNA: TGCGCCAGCAGCCTCGGAGGGCAGGGAGGAAACACCATATATTTT
D: TRBD1; V: TRBV7-3; size: many; J: TRBJ1-1; CDR3: CASSLRGGLGAEAFF; DNA: TGTGCCAGCAGCTTAAGAGGGGGCCTGGGCGCTGAAGCTTTCTTT